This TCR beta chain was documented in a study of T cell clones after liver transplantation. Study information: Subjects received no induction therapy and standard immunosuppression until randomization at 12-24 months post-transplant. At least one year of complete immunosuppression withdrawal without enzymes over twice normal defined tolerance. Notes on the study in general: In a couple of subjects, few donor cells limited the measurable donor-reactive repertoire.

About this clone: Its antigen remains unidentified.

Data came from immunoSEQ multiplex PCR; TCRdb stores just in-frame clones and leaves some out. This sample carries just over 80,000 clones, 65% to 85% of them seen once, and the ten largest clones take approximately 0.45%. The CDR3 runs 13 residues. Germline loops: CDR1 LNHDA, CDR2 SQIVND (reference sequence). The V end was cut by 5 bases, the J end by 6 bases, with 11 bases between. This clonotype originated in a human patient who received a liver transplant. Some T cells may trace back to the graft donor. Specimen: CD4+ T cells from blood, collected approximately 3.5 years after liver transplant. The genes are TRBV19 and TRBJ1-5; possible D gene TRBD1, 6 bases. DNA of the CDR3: TGTGCCAGTAGTTTCACAGGGATTCAGCCCCAGCATTTT. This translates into CASSFTGIQPQHF.